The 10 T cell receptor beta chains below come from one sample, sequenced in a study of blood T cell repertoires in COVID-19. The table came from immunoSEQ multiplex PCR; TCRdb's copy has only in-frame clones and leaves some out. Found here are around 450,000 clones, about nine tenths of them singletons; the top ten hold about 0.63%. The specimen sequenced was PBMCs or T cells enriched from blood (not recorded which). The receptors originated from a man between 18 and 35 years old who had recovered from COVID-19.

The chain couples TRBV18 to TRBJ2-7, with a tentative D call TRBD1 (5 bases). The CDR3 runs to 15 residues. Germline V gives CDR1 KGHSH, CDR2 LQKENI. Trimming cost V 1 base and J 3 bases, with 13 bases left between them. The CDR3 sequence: CASSPRQGSIYEQYF. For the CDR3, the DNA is TGTGCCAGCTCACCACGGCAGGGCAGTATCTACGAGCAGTACTTC.

The CDR3 reads CASSSLIHRGQGTGELFF. The CDR3 bases are TGTGCCAGCAGTTCCTTGATCCACAGGGGGCAAGGCACCGGGGAGCTGTTTTTT. The V and J genes are TRBV27 and TRBJ2-2; TRBD1 matches at 9 bases. CDR1 MNHEY and CDR2 SMNVEV come from the germline V gene (reference sequence). The CDR3 is made up of 18 amino acids. The junction had 13 bases not matched to a gene; V was cut back by 4 bases and J by 4 bases.

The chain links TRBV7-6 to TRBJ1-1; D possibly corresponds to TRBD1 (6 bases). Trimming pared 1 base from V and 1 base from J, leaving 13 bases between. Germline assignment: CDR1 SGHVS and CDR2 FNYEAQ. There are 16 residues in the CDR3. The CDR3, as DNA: TGTGCCAGCAGCTTAGAGGGGGAATGGGGGAACACTGAAGCTTTCTTT. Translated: CASSLEGEWGNTEAFF.

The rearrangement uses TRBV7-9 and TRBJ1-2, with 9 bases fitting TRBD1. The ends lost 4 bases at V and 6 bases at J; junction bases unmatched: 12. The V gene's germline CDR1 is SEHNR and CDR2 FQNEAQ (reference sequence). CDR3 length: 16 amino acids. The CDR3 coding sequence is TGTGCCAGCAGCTCCTTCGCGTACCGGGACAGGGATGGCTACACCTTC. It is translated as CASSSFAYRDRDGYTF.

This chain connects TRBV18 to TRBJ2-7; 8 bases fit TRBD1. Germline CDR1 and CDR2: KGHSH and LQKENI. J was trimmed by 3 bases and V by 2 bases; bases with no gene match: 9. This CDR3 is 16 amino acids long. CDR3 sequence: CASSPFRTGTSYEQYF. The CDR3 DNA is TGTGCCAGCTCACCATTCCGGACAGGGACGAGCTACGAGCAGTACTTC.

The CDR3 region is CATSRPGDRAGNTIYF. In nucleotides, the CDR3 is TGTGCCACCAGCAGGCCGGGCGACAGGGCTGGAAACACCATATATTTT. The chain has TRBV15 and TRBJ1-3; 7 nucleotides agree with TRBD1. The CDR3 totals 16 residues. CDR1 is LNHNV and CDR2 is YYDKDF in the germline V gene (reference sequence). The V gene end was trimmed by 3 bases and the J gene end by 2 bases; junction bases not matched to a gene: 7.

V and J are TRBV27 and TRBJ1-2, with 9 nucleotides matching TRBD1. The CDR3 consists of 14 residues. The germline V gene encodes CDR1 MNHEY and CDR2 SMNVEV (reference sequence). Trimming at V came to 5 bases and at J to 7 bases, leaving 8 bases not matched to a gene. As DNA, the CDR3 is TGTGCCAGCAGTAGGACAGGGGTCTCGGGTGGCTACACCTTC. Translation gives CASSRTGVSGGYTF.

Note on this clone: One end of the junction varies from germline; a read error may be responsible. The CDR3 reads CASREAGVIPYEQYF. DNA of the CDR3: TGTGCCAGCAGGGAAGCGGGAGTTATACCGTACGAGCAGTACTTC. This chain connects TRBV6-1 to TRBJ2-7; TRBD2 agrees at 8 bases. The CDR3 consists of 15 residues. Germline V lookup: CDR1 MNHNS, CDR2 SASEGT.

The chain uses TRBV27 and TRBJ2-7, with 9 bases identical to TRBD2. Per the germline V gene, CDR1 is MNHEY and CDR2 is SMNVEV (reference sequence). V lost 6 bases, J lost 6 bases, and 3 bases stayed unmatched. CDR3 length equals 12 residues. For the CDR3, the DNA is TGTGCCAGCAGCCGCGGGGGGGTCGAGCAGTACTTC. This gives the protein CASSRGGVEQYF.

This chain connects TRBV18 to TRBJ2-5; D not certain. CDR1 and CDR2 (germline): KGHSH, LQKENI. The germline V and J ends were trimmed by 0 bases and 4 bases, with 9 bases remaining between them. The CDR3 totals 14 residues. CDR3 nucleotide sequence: TGTGCCAGCTCACCACCCTCGGAGAGAGAGACCCAGTACTTC. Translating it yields CASSPPSERETQYF.